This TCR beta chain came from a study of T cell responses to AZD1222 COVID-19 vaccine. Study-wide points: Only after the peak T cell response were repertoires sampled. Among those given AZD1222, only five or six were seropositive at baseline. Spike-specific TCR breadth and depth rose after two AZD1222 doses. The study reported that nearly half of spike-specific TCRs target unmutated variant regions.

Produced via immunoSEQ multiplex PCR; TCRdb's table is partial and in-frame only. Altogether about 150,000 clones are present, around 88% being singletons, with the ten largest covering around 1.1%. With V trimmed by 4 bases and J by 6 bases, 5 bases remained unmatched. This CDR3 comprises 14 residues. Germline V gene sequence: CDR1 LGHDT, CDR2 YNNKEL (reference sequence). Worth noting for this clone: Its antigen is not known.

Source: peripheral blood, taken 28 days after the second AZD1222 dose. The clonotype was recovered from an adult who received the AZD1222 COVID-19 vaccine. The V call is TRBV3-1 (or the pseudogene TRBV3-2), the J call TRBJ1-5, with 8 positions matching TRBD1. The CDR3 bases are TGTGCCAGCAGCCCGGCAGGGGGCGGTCAGCCCCAGCATTTT. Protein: CASSPAGGGQPQHF.